The source of this TCR beta chain is a study of cytotoxic CD8 clonotypes in ibrutinib-treated CLL. The study's findings and limits: A rise in clonality was seen at ibrutinib response, and a fall back toward baseline was seen at progression. Sustained-remission and progressing patients diverged in sampling times. Public clonotypes were rare and shrank or held steady on treatment.

In regard to this clone: The target antigen is unknown.

The CDR3 sequence is 19 residues long. Trimming at V came to 4 bases and at J to 5 bases, leaving 19 bases not matched to a gene. Germline V CDR1 and CDR2: MDHEN, SYDVKM. Clones were read by immunoSEQ multiplex PCR, and TCRdb kept only the in-frame ones, dropping some. The sample lists a few hundred thousand clones; roughly 67% were seen once. This specimen consisted of PBMCs, obtained after 36 months of ibrutinib treatment. This clonotype was sampled from a human donor with chronic lymphocytic leukemia. The V and J genes are TRBV28 and TRBJ2-5, with 10 bases fitting TRBD2. The CDR3 bases are TGTGCCAGCAGTTCCCGACTCGGGAAGCTAGCGGGAGTCGGGGAGACCCAGTACTTC. Translated: CASSSRLGKLAGVGETQYF.